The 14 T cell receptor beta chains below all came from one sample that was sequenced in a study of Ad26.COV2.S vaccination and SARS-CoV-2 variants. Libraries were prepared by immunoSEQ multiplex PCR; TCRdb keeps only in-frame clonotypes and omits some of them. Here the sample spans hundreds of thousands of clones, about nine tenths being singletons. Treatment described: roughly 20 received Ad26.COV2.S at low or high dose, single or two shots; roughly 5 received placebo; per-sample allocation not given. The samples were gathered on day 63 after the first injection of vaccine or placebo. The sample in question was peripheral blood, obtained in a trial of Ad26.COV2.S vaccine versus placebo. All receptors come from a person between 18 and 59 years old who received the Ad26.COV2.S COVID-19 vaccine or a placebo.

In DNA form, the CDR3 reads TGCAGCGTGACAGGGGCACGGACGCACACCGGGGAGCTGTTTTTT. It is translated as CSVTGARTHTGELFF. The chain recombines TRBV29-1 with TRBJ2-2; 8 bases map to TRBD1. V gave up 6 bases and J gave up 3 bases; unmatched junction bases: 9. The length of the CDR3 is 15 residues. Germline V lookup: CDR1 SQVTM, CDR2 ANQGSEA.

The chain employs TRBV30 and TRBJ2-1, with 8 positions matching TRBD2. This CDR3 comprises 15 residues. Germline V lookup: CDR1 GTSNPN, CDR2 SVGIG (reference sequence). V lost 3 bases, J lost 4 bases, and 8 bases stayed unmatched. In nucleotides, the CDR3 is TGTGCCTGGAGCGGACTAGCCCATACATACAATGAGCAGTTCTTC. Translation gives CAWSGLAHTYNEQFF.

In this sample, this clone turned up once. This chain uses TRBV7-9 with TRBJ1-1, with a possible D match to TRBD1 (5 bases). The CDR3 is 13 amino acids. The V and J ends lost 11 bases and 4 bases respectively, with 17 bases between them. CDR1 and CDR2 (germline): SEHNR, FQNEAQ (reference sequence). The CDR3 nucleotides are TGTGCCGTAGGTGGGCTTCAGGGCACTGAAGCTTTCTTT. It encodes CAVGGLQGTEAFF. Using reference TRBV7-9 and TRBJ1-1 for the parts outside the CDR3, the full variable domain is DTGVSQNPRHKITKRGQNVTFRCDPISEHNRLYWYRQTLGQGPEFLTYFQNEAQLEKSRLLSDRFSAERPKGSFSTLEIQRTEQGDSAMYLCAVGGLQGTEAFFGQGTRLTVV.

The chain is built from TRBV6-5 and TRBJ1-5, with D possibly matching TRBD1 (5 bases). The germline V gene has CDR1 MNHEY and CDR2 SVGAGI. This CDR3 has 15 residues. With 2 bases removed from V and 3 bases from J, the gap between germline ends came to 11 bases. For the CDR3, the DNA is TGTGCCAGCAGTTACCGGGACGGAGACAATCAGCCCCAGCATTTT. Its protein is CASSYRDGDNQPQHF.

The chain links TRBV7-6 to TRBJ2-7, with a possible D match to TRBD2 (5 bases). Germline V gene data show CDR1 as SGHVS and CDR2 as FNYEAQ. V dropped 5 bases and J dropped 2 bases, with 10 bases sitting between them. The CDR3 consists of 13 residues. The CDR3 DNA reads TGTGCCAGCAGCCCCCTCGGGACCTACGAGCAGTACTTC. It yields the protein CASSPLGTYEQYF.

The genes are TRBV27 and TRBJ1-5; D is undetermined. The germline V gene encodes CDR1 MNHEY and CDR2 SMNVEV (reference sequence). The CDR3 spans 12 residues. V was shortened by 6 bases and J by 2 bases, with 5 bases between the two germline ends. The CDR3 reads CASRLGNQPQHF. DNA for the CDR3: TGTGCCAGCAGGTTGGGCAATCAGCCCCAGCATTTT.

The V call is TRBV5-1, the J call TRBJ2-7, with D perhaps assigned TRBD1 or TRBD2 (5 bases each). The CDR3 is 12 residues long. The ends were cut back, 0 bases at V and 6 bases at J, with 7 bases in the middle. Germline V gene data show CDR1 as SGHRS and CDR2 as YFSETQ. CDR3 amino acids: CASSLGGVEQYF. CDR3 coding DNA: TGCGCCAGCAGCTTGGGAGGGGTCGAGCAGTACTTC. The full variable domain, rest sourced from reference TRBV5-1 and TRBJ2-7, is KAGVTQTPRYLIKTRGQQVTLSCSPISGHRSVSWYQQTPGQGLQFLFEYFSETQRNKGNFPGRFSGRQFSNSRSEMNVSTLELGDSALYLCASSLGGVEQYFGPGTRLTVT.

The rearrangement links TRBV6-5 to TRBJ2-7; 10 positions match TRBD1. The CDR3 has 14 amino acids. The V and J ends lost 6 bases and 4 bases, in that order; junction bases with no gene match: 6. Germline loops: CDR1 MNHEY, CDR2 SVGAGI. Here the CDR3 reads CASSPGTGVYEQYF. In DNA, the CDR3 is TGTGCCAGCAGCCCCGGGACAGGGGTGTACGAGCAGTACTTC.

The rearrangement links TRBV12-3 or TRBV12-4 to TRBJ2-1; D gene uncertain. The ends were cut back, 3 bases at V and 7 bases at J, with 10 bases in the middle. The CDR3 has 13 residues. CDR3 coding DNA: TGTGCCAGCAGTTTGGTCTCCCCTAATGAGCAGTTCTTC. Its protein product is CASSLVSPNEQFF.

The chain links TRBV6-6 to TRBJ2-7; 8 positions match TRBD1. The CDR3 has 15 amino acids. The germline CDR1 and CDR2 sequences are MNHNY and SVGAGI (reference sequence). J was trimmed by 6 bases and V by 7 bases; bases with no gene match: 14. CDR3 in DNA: TGTGCCAGCACCGGAATGGGGCAGGGGGCTAGCGAGCAGTACTTC. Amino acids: CASTGMGQGASEQYF.

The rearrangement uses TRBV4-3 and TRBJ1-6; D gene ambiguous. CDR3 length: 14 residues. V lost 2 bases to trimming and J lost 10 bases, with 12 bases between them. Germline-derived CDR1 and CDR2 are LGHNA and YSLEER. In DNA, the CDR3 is TGCGCCAGCAGCCAAAGGGCAGAGCGATCACCCCTCCACTTT. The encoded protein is CASSQRAERSPLHF.

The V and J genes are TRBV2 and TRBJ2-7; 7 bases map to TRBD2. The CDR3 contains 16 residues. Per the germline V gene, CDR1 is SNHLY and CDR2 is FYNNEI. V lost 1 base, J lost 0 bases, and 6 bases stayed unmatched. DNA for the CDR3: TGTGCCAGCAGTGAAGACCGGGGGGATCTCTCCTACGAGCAGTACTTC. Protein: CASSEDRGDLSYEQYF.

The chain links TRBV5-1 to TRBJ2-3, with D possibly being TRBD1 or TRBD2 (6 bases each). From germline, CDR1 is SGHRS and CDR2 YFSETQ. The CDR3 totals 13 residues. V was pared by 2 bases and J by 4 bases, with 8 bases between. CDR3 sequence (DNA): TGCGCCAGCAGCTTCGGGGGCCCAGATACGCAGTATTTT. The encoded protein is CASSFGGPDTQYF.

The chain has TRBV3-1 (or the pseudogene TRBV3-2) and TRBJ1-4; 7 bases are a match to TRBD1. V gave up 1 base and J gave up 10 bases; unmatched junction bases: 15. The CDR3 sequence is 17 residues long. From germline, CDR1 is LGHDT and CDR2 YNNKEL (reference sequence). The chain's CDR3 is CASSQGPARGGPGKLFF. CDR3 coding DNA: TGTGCCAGCAGCCAAGGACCAGCCAGGGGGGGGCCTGGAAAACTGTTTTTT.